Below, 23 T cell receptor beta chains from the same sample are listed, as sequenced in a study of metastatic and nonmetastatic thyroid tumors. No treatment had been given to any patient before thyroid surgery. MiXCR re-clonotyped the PCR reads for TCRdb. The sample yields 84,000 or so clones, 8% to 9.5% seen once. The sequencing sample was made of blood. The receptor source for this set is a female donor with papillary thyroid cancer or a benign thyroid nodule (not recorded which). Some clones in this sample may be carry-over from other donors' samples.

Details on this clone: This may be a read error: a much more frequent sequence differs by one nucleotide. V gene TRBV19 combines with J gene TRBJ2-7; D uncertain. Germline V gives CDR1 LNHDA, CDR2 SQIVND (reference sequence). Trimming pared 1 base from V and 6 bases from J, leaving 10 bases between. The CDR3 consists of 13 residues. CDR3 residues: CASSIALSCEQYF. The CDR3 DNA is TGTGCCAGTAGTATAGCCCTGAGCTGCGAGCAGTACTTC.

The rearrangement uses TRBV20-1 and TRBJ1-5; D might be TRBD1 (5 bases). The CDR3 spans 15 residues. The V gene lost 3 bases and the J gene lost 0 bases, with 12 bases spanning the gap. CDR1 is DFQATT, CDR2 SNEGSKA, per germline (reference sequence). The CDR3 sequence is CSASLQENSNQPQHF. The CDR3 nucleotides read TGCAGTGCTAGCCTACAGGAGAATAGCAATCAGCCCCAGCATTTT.

The sample holds many counts of this clone. The identical CDR3 is also encoded by other nucleotide sequences in the sample. The rearrangement links TRBV6-1 to TRBJ1-1; 7 nucleotides line up with TRBD1. V lost 6 bases to trimming and J lost 8 bases; unmatched junction nucleotides: 3. Germline assignment: CDR1 MNHNS and CDR2 SASEGT. This CDR3 contains 11 residues. CDR3 residues: CASSLGQEAFF. The CDR3 DNA sequence: TGTGCCAGCAGCCTGGGACAGGAAGCTTTCTTT.

Many counts were recorded for this clone. The CDR3 reads CASSLKYGTLTYEQYF. In DNA, the CDR3 is TGCGCCAGCAGCTTGAAATACGGAACCTTAACCTACGAGCAGTACTTC. The chain couples TRBV5-1 to TRBJ2-7; the D is unclear. The CDR3 contains 16 residues. Germline CDR1 SGHRS, CDR2 YFSETQ. The germline V and J ends were trimmed by 1 base and 2 bases, with 16 bases remaining between them.

This clone was detected many times. The chain combines TRBV6-1 with TRBJ1-5; D is perhaps TRBD1 (5 bases). V lost 3 bases, J lost 0 bases, and 9 bases lay in between. CDR3 length equals 15 residues. The germline V gene has CDR1 MNHNS and CDR2 SASEGT. As DNA, the CDR3 is TGTGCCAGCAGTGAGGGGGGGTATAGCAATCAGCCCCAGCATTTT. Its translation is CASSEGGYSNQPQHF.

This clone was counted at least ten times. V gene TRBV6-1 combines with J gene TRBJ2-3; possible D gene TRBD2, 6 bases. This CDR3 is built from 11 residues. Trimming took off 11 bases at V and 3 bases at J, with 9 bases between the two ends. The V gene's germline CDR1 is MNHNS and CDR2 SASEGT. The CDR3 region is CAGGATDTQYF. In DNA form, the CDR3 reads TGTGCCGGCGGGGCGACAGATACGCAGTATTTT.

This clone was recorded many times. The CDR3 loop reads CASSISRGLGIEQYF. CDR3 bases: TGTGCCAGCAGCATCTCAAGGGGGCTAGGGATCGAGCAGTACTTC. The chain links TRBV2 to TRBJ2-7, with 7 bases identical to TRBD1. The V and J ends lost 6 bases and 6 bases, in that order; junction bases with no gene match: 14. Germline values: CDR1 SNHLY, CDR2 FYNNEI. The CDR3 has 15 amino acids.

This clone has ten or more counts. The CDR3 loop reads CASSLGDNRPNTEAFF. Written as DNA, the CDR3 is TGCGCCAGCAGCTTGGGGGATAACAGGCCGAACACTGAAGCTTTCTTT. The chain is built from TRBV5-1 and TRBJ1-1; possible D gene TRBD1, 5 bases. Trimming left V 0 bases short and J 1 base short, with 13 bases between. Germline V CDR1 and CDR2: SGHRS, YFSETQ. This CDR3 has 16 amino acids.

This clone was detected ten times or more. V is TRBV5-6 and J is TRBJ1-5; 7 bases map to TRBD1. V lost 3 bases and J lost 0; bases outside the gene matches: 6. CDR1 is SGHDT and CDR2 is YYEEEE in the germline V gene. This CDR3 has 16 residues. CDR3 nucleotide sequence: TGTGCCAGCAGCTCGGGGGCAGGGGGTAGCAATCAGCCCCAGCATTTT. It specifies CASSSGAGGSNQPQHF.

This clone has a count of ten or more. The chain uses TRBV5-1 and TRBJ2-7; no reliable D call. The CDR3 contains 10 residues. The ends were cut back, 2 bases at V and 3 bases at J, with 0 bases in the middle. Germline assignment: CDR1 SGHRS and CDR2 YFSETQ. DNA for the CDR3: TGCGCCAGCAGCTTCTACGAGCAGTACTTC. Its protein product is CASSFYEQYF. Variable domain in full (rest from reference TRBV5-1 and TRBJ2-7): KAGVTQTPRYLIKTRGQQVTLSCSPISGHRSVSWYQQTPGQGLQFLFEYFSETQRNKGNFPGRFSGRQFSNSRSEMNVSTLELGDSALYLCASSFYEQYFGPGTRLTVT.

There are a few counts of this clone. This may be a read error: a much more frequent sequence differs by one nucleotide. The identical CDR3 is also encoded by other nucleotide sequences in the sample. The chain has TRBV6-1 and TRBJ2-4, with TRBD2 as a possible D gene (6 bases). The V end was cut by 6 bases, the J end by 11 bases, with 17 bases between. This CDR3 region has 13 residues. The germline CDR1 and CDR2 sequences are MNHNS and SASEGT. Here the CDR3 DNA reads TGTGCCAGCAGCGAACTTAGCGGAAGGGTTCAGTACTTC. It specifies CASSELSGRVQYF.

This clone appeared many times. The chain is built from TRBV2 and TRBJ1-5; D call uncertain. With 5 bases removed from V and 5 bases from J, the gap between germline ends came to 13 bases. This CDR3 spans 14 amino acids. Germline lookup yields CDR1 SNHLY and CDR2 FYNNEI. CDR3 loop: CASSPDRGDQPQHF. CDR3 coding DNA: TGTGCCAGCAGTCCAGACCGAGGAGATCAGCCCCAGCATTTT. The full variable domain, completed using reference TRBV2 and TRBJ1-5, is EPEVTQTPSHQVTQMGQEVILRCVPISNHLYFYWYRQILGQKVEFLVSFYNNEISEKSEIFDDQFSVERPDGSNFTLKIRSTKLEDSAMYFCASSPDRGDQPQHFGDGTRLSIL.

This clone was counted many times. The chain has TRBV15 and TRBJ2-5, with 9 nucleotides matching TRBD1. From germline, CDR1 is LNHNV and CDR2 YYDKDF (reference sequence). Trimming at V came to 3 bases and at J to 3 bases, leaving 2 bases not matched to a gene. The CDR3 length is 14 residues. The CDR3 protein is CATSRDRGEETQYF. The CDR3, as DNA: TGTGCCACCAGCAGGGACAGGGGAGAAGAGACCCAGTACTTC.

Turning to this clone: A much larger clone lies a single base off, so this may be a read error. This CDR3 is also generated by other DNA sequences in the sample. The rearrangement joins TRBV24-1 to TRBJ2-2; the D call may be TRBD1 or TRBD2 (5 bases each). Trimming pared 4 bases from V and 6 bases from J, leaving 14 bases between. This CDR3 has 15 residues. Germline V gene data show CDR1 as KGHDR and CDR2 as SFDVKD. Written as DNA, the CDR3 is TGTGCCACCAGTGACCGCTCCGGGACCCCCGGGGAGCTGTTTTTT. It codes for CATSDRSGTPGELFF.

The chain has TRBV12-3 or TRBV12-4 and TRBJ1-6; a weak D match, TRBD1 (6 bases). The V end lost 1 base, the J end lost 8 bases, and 12 bases lay between the germline ends. CDR3 length: 15 amino acids. For the CDR3, the DNA is TGTGCCAGCAGTTTAGTGAGGGCAGGGGATTCACCCCTCCACTTT. Translating it yields CASSLVRAGDSPLHF.

At least ten counts were recorded for this clone. J is TRBJ2-7 and V is TRBV25-1, with TRBD1 matching over 8 bases. Germline CDR1 MGHDK, CDR2 SYGVNS. The CDR3 has 14 residues. J lost 5 bases, V lost 3 bases, and 6 bases had no gene match. The CDR3 reads CASSDQGASDEQYF. CDR3 coding DNA: TGTGCCAGCAGTGATCAGGGGGCATCAGACGAGCAGTACTTC.

This clone was observed a single time. This sequence may be a read error, since a much larger clone differs from it by one base. The V gene is TRBV5-1, the J gene TRBJ1-4; perhaps TRBD1 as D (6 bases). The CDR3 loop spans 16 amino acids. The V gene's germline CDR1 is SGHRS and CDR2 YFSETQ. The CDR3 DNA sequence: TGCGCCAGCAGCCCAGGGACAAGTGCAACTAATGAAAGACTGTTTTTT. It is translated as CASSPGTSATNERLFF. Filled out from reference TRBV5-1 and TRBJ1-4, the complete variable domain reads KAGVTQTPRYLIKTRGQQVTLSCSPISGHRSVSWYQQTPGQGLQFLFEYFSETQRNKGNFPGRFSGRQFSNSRSEMNVSTLELGDSALYLCASSPGTSATNERLFFGSGTQLSVL.

This clone was observed at least ten times. The J gene is TRBJ1-2, the V gene TRBV2; D call uncertain. The length of the CDR3 is 15 residues. V lost 0 bases and J lost 5, with 13 bases in between. The V gene's germline CDR1 is SNHLY and CDR2 FYNNEI. The CDR3 DNA follows: TGTGCCAGCAGTGAAGCGCTTCCTCTGGGGTATGGCTACACCTTC. As protein: CASSEALPLGYGYTF. Full variable domain (remainder filled in from reference TRBV2 and TRBJ1-2): EPEVTQTPSHQVTQMGQEVILRCVPISNHLYFYWYRQILGQKVEFLVSFYNNEISEKSEIFDDQFSVERPDGSNFTLKIRSTKLEDSAMYFCASSEALPLGYGYTFGSGTRLTVV.

Many counts were recorded for this clone. V and J are TRBV2 and TRBJ1-1; possibly TRBD1 for D (5 bases). CDR1 is SNHLY, CDR2 FYNNEI, per germline. The CDR3 length is 12 residues. V lost 4 bases to trimming and J lost 8 bases, with 11 bases between them. CDR3 bases: TGTGCCAGCAGTGGGGGACCGGGGGAAGCTTTCTTT. Translation: CASSGGPGEAFF.

This clone showed up many times. The chain carries TRBV4-1 and TRBJ1-3; 7 bases align to TRBD1. V lost 5 bases, J lost 6 bases, and 13 bases stayed unmatched. The CDR3 is 16 amino acids. Germline loops: CDR1 MGHRA, CDR2 YSYEKL. CDR3 region: CASSKSPTGDLNTIYF. The CDR3 region has the DNA TGCGCCAGCAGCAAGAGCCCAACAGGGGACCTAAACACCATATATTTT.

This clone was picked up a small number of times. This rearrangement joins TRBV3-1 to TRBJ1-1, with TRBD1 as a possible D gene (6 bases). This CDR3 contains 13 residues. V was pared by 1 base and J by 6 bases, with 9 bases between. Germline lookup yields CDR1 LGHDT and CDR2 YNNKEL (reference sequence). CDR3 bases: TGTGCCAGCAGCCAAGTGGGGGGCCCTGAAGCTTTCTTT. Amino acids: CASSQVGGPEAFF.

There are a few counts of this clone. The chain carries TRBV27 and TRBJ1-2, with D hard to call. The CDR3 length is 13 residues. Germline V CDR1 and CDR2: MNHEY, SMNVEV (reference sequence). The V end was cut by 5 bases, the J end by 1 base, with 8 bases between. The CDR3 loop is CASSNYFNYGYTF. For the CDR3, the DNA is TGTGCCAGCAGTAACTATTTTAACTATGGCTACACCTTC.

This clone was picked up many times. The gene calls are TRBV20-1 and TRBJ1-2, with D possibly TRBD1 on 6 matching bases. This CDR3 spans 12 amino acids. Germline CDR1 and CDR2: DFQATT and SNEGSKA (reference sequence). The V end was cut by 6 bases, the J end by 8 bases, with 16 bases between. The CDR3: CSANYRDEGYTF. As DNA, the CDR3 is TGCAGTGCGAACTACAGGGACGAGGGCTACACCTTC.